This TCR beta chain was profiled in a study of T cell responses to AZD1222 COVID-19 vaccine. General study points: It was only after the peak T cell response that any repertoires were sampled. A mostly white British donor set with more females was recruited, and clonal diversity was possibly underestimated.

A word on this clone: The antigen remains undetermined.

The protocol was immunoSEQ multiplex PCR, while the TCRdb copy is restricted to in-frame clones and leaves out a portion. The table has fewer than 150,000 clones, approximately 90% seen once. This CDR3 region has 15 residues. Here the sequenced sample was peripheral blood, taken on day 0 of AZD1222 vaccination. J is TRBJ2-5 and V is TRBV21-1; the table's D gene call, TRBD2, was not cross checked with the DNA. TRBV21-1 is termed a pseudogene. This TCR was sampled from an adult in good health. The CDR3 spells CASSKLAGEDETQYF. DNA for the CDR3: TGTGCCAGCAGCAAACTAGCGGGAGAGGATGAGACCCAGTACTTC.